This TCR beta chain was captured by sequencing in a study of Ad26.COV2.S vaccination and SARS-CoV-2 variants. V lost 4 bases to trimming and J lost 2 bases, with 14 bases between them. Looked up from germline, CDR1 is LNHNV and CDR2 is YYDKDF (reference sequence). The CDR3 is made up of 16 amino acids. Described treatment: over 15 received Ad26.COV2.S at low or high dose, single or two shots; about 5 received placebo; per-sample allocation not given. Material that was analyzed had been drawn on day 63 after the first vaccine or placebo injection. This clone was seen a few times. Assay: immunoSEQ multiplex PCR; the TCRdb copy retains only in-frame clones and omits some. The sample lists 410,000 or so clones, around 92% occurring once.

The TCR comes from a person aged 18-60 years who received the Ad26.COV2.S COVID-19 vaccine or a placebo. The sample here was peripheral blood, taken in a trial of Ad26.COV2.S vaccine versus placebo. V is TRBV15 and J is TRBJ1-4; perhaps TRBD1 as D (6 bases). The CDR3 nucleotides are TGTGCCACCAGCAAAGTTTTTACAGGGACTAATGAAAAACTGTTTTTT. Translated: CATSKVFTGTNEKLFF.